This passage covers 29 T cell receptor beta chains from one sample sequenced in a study of blood T cell repertoires in COVID-19. The protocol was immunoSEQ multiplex PCR, while the TCRdb copy is restricted to in-frame clones and leaves out a portion. Among around 300,000 clones listed, roughly 91% were seen once. The material sequenced was PBMCs or T cells enriched from blood (not recorded which). The source is a woman aged 55-69 years who had recovered from COVID-19.

This sequence joins TRBV27 and TRBJ1-2; 9 bases agree with TRBD1. Germline values: CDR1 MNHEY, CDR2 SMNVEV (reference sequence). The V gene end was trimmed by 2 bases and the J gene end by 6 bases; junction bases not matched to a gene: 4. The length of the CDR3 is 14 residues. DNA for the CDR3: TGTGCCAGCAGTTTAGGCCGGGACAGGGATGGCTACACCTTC. It encodes CASSLGRDRDGYTF.

The chain links TRBV5-6 to TRBJ1-3; D is unclear. Trimming pared 0 bases from V and 0 bases from J, leaving 7 bases between. The germline gives CDR1 SGHDT, CDR2 YYEEEE. The CDR3 loop spans 15 amino acids. CDR3 DNA: TGTGCCAGCAGCTTGGTCTCCAGCTCTGGAAACACCATATATTTT. Protein: CASSLVSSSGNTIYF.

The V and J genes are TRBV30 and TRBJ1-3; tentatively, D is TRBD1 (5 bases). Germline V gene lookup returns CDR1 GTSNPN and CDR2 SVGIG (reference sequence). Trimming left V 1 base short and J 5 bases short, with 12 bases between. CDR3 size: 14 residues. CDR3 region: CAWSAGAGRNTIYF. For the CDR3, the DNA is TGTGCCTGGAGTGCGGGCGCGGGGCGAAACACCATATATTTT.

This chain joins TRBV6-5 and TRBJ2-7, with no clear D. Germline V gene lookup returns CDR1 MNHEY and CDR2 SVGAGI. This CDR3 region has 13 residues. The V and J ends lost 6 bases and 3 bases respectively, with 12 bases between them. This CDR3 reads CASSHARSYEQYF. CDR3 bases: TGTGCCAGCAGCCACGCAAGGAGCTACGAGCAGTACTTC.

The V gene is TRBV6-1, the J gene TRBJ1-3; 7 bases match TRBD1. The CDR3 has 16 amino acids. The V and J ends lost 6 bases and 5 bases, in that order; junction bases with no gene match: 13. The germline gives CDR1 MNHNS, CDR2 SASEGT. The CDR3 reads CASSENRGANRNTIYF. CDR3 bases: TGTGCCAGCAGCGAAAACAGGGGAGCGAATAGAAACACCATATATTTT.

The V gene is TRBV5-6, the J gene TRBJ2-1; TRBD2 is a possible D gene (6 bases). The CDR3 is 15 residues long. Trimming removed 3 bases at V and 4 bases at J, with 14 bases between. In germline, CDR1 is SGHDT, CDR2 YYEEEE. Written as DNA, the CDR3 is TGTGCCAGCAGCTCGGGACTGGAAGCTTACAATGAGCAGTTCTTC. Its protein product is CASSSGLEAYNEQFF.

In this sample, this clone turned up once. The rearrangement links TRBV5-1 to TRBJ2-7; 7 nucleotides align to TRBD2. V was clipped by 3 bases and J by 7 bases; unmatched bases: 13. The CDR3 extends over 15 amino acids. Germline V lookup: CDR1 SGHRS, CDR2 YFSETQ. The chain's CDR3 is CASSSAGVSAGEQYF. The CDR3 DNA reads as TGCGCCAGCAGCTCTGCGGGAGTATCGGCGGGGGAGCAGTACTTC.

V gene TRBV5-1 combines with J gene TRBJ2-1; 9 nucleotides agree with TRBD2. CDR1 SGHRS and CDR2 YFSETQ come from the germline V gene. V was clipped by 1 base and J by 5 bases; unmatched bases: 10. The CDR3 length is 17 residues. CDR3 bases: TGCGCCAGCAGCTTGTATTTTAAGCGGGAGGCTAACAATGAGCAGTTCTTC. It specifies CASSLYFKREANNEQFF.

The V gene is TRBV24-1, the J gene TRBJ1-5; the D gene is possibly TRBD1 (6 bases). Looked up from germline, CDR1 is KGHDR and CDR2 is SFDVKD. There are 15 residues in the CDR3. V shed 5 bases and J shed 4 bases, with 14 bases lying between them. In DNA form, the CDR3 reads TGTGCCACCAGTGTTACCGGTACAGGGAATCAGCCCCAGCATTTT. Translated: CATSVTGTGNQPQHF.

The V call is TRBV7-3, the J call TRBJ2-2, with TRBD2 matching over 9 bases. Germline assignment: CDR1 SGHTA and CDR2 FQGTGA. The CDR3 totals 15 residues. The trim removed 3 bases at V and 2 bases at J, leaving 1 base unmatched. CDR3 nucleotide sequence: TGTGCCAGCAGCTTGGGGACTAGCAACACCGGGGAGCTGTTTTTT. This gives the protein CASSLGTSNTGELFF.

This chain connects TRBV2 to TRBJ1-2, with 8 bases fitting TRBD1. V dropped 2 bases and J dropped 5; count of bases not matched to a gene: 10. CDR3 length: 16 amino acids. The germline V gene has CDR1 SNHLY and CDR2 FYNNEI. As DNA, the CDR3 is TGTGCCAGCAGTGAATACCGGGACAGGTTCGAATATGGCTACACCTTC. Protein: CASSEYRDRFEYGYTF.

The genes are TRBV19 and TRBJ2-1, with 7 nucleotides matching TRBD1. Unmatched junction bases numbered 6, after V lost 8 bases and J lost 2 bases. The CDR3 is 14 amino acids. Looked up from germline, CDR1 is LNHDA and CDR2 is SQIVND (reference sequence). The CDR3 DNA is TGTGCCAGTCTGCAGGGGGACCCCTACAATGAGCAGTTCTTC. Amino acid sequence: CASLQGDPYNEQFF.

V is TRBV28 and J is TRBJ1-1; 7 bases are shared with TRBD1. Trimming cost V 7 bases and J 6 bases; bases outside gene matches: 8. The CDR3 runs to 13 residues. Germline loops: CDR1 MDHEN, CDR2 SYDVKM. The CDR3 bases are TGTGCCAGCATCCCGGGACAGAGTGCTGAAGCTTTCTTT. It is translated as CASIPGQSAEAFF.

This clone is a singleton in its sample. The chain is built from TRBV6-5 and TRBJ2-7; unclear D gene. This CDR3 has 15 residues. The germline CDR1 and CDR2 sequences are MNHEY and SVGAGI. V gave up 6 bases and J gave up 3 bases, with 18 bases separating them. CDR3 coding DNA: TGTGCCAGCAGCTCGCAACAGCTGGCAGACTACGAGCAGTACTTC. Translating it yields CASSSQQLADYEQYF.

Here the CDR3 reads CASSPGGGATDTQYF. In DNA form, the CDR3 reads TGTGCCAGCAGCCCCGGGGGGGGCGCGACAGATACGCAGTATTTT. V and J are TRBV7-3 and TRBJ2-3, with 8 nucleotides matching TRBD2. V dropped 5 bases and J dropped 3; count of bases not matched to a gene: 7. The CDR3 runs to 15 residues. Per germline, CDR1 SGHTA and CDR2 FQGTGA.

A remark on this clone: Other DNA sequences in this specimen translate into the identical CDR3. CDR3 coding DNA: TGTGCCACCAGTGACCCCGGGACAGGATCCTACAATGAGCAGTTCTTC. This translates into CATSDPGTGSYNEQFF. V and J are TRBV24-1 and TRBJ2-1, with TRBD1 identical over 8 bases. Per the germline V gene, CDR1 is KGHDR and CDR2 is SFDVKD. Trimming cost V 4 bases and J 1 base; bases outside gene matches: 5. The CDR3 is 16 amino acids.

The chain couples TRBV18 to TRBJ2-7; 13 bases are shared with TRBD2. From germline, CDR1 is KGHSH and CDR2 LQKENI. Trimming cost V 2 bases and J 0 bases; bases outside gene matches: 1. This CDR3 is built from 16 residues. The CDR3 loop reads CASSPGLAGVSYEQYF. Here the CDR3 DNA reads TGTGCCAGCTCACCAGGACTAGCGGGAGTCTCCTACGAGCAGTACTTC.

The CDR3 sequence is CASRGVTGSYEQYF. CDR3 sequence (DNA): TGCGCCAGCAGAGGAGTGACGGGATCCTACGAGCAGTACTTC. The chain uses TRBV5-1 and TRBJ2-7, with D perhaps matching TRBD2 (5 bases). This CDR3 is 14 amino acids long. Germline V gene data show CDR1 as SGHRS and CDR2 as YFSETQ. Trimming removed 5 bases from V and 1 base from J, with 13 bases in between. Using reference TRBV5-1 and TRBJ2-7 for the parts outside the CDR3, the full variable domain is KAGVTQTPRYLIKTRGQQVTLSCSPISGHRSVSWYQQTPGQGLQFLFEYFSETQRNKGNFPGRFSGRQFSNSRSEMNVSTLELGDSALYLCASRGVTGSYEQYFGPGTRLTVT.

This clone appeared a single time. This chain links TRBV2 with TRBJ1-3, with a tentative D call TRBD1 (5 bases). Germline V gives CDR1 SNHLY, CDR2 FYNNEI. The CDR3 loop spans 15 amino acids. The V end was cut by 7 bases, the J end by 2 bases, with 15 bases between. CDR3 loop: CASTPGRGTGNTIYF. The DNA of the CDR3 is TGTGCCAGCACCCCGGGCCGGGGGACTGGAAACACCATATATTTT.

In this sample, this clone turned up once. The rearrangement uses TRBV3-1 (or the pseudogene TRBV3-2) and TRBJ1-2; D call uncertain. Trimming removed 1 base from V and 8 bases from J, with 14 bases in between. The CDR3 is made up of 14 amino acids. Germline lookup yields CDR1 LGHDT and CDR2 YNNKEL (reference sequence). For the CDR3, the DNA is TGTGCCAGCAGCCAAGTGGGGAGGGTGGGAGGCTACACCTTC. This encodes CASSQVGRVGGYTF.

V gene TRBV24-1 combines with J gene TRBJ2-3; 10 bases are shared with TRBD2. The CDR3 spans 17 residues. Per the germline V gene, CDR1 is KGHDR and CDR2 is SFDVKD. J lost 3 bases, V lost 0 bases, and 5 bases had no gene match. In DNA, the CDR3 is TGTGCCACCAGTGATTTGTCTAGCGGGAGAGTTACAGATACGCAGTATTTT. This sequence encodes CATSDLSSGRVTDTQYF.

The chain recombines TRBV30 with TRBJ1-6; 7 bases align to TRBD1. With V trimmed by 2 bases and J by 8 bases, 9 bases remained unmatched. The length of the CDR3 is 15 residues. Per germline, CDR1 GTSNPN and CDR2 SVGIG (reference sequence). As DNA, the CDR3 is TGTGCCTGGAGTATCCCGGACAGGAGGGATTCACCCCTCCACTTT. Its protein product is CAWSIPDRRDSPLHF. The entire variable domain, with the rest obtained from reference TRBV30 and TRBJ1-6, is as follows: SQTIHQWPATLVQPVGSPLSLECTVEGTSNPNLYWYRQAAGRGLQLLFYSVGIGQISSEVPQNLSASRPQDRQFILSSKKLLLSDSGFYLCAWSIPDRRDSPLHFGNGTRLTVT.

V is TRBV27 and J is TRBJ1-5; a possible D gene is TRBD1 (5 bases). This CDR3 has 14 residues. V lost 5 bases, J lost 2 bases, and 10 bases lay in between. Per germline, CDR1 MNHEY and CDR2 SMNVEV (reference sequence). This CDR3 is CASSTSGRNQPQHF. The CDR3 DNA reads TGTGCCAGCAGTACATCAGGGCGCAATCAGCCCCAGCATTTT.

The chain uses TRBV5-4 and TRBJ1-4; D perhaps matches TRBD1 (5 bases). V lost 4 bases, J lost 13 bases, and 14 bases lay in between. Germline V gene data show CDR1 as SGHNT and CDR2 as YYREEE (reference sequence). The CDR3 covers 12 residues. CDR3 region: CASSPDSGRLFF. CDR3 bases: TGTGCCAGCAGCCCAGACAGCGGGAGACTGTTTTTT.

The genes are TRBV5-6 and TRBJ2-5; the D is unclear. This CDR3 region has 12 residues. Germline V gene sequence: CDR1 SGHDT, CDR2 YYEEEE. Trimming removed 2 bases at V and 2 bases at J, with 4 bases between. The CDR3 DNA reads as TGTGCCAGCAGCTTTATTCAAGAGACCCAGTACTTC. Its protein is CASSFIQETQYF.

The chain couples TRBV11-3 to TRBJ2-7; 7 bases line up with TRBD2. This CDR3 has 14 residues. Germline V gene sequence: CDR1 SGHNT, CDR2 YENEEA. The J segment lost 4 bases and the V segment lost 4 bases, leaving 7 bases of the junction unmatched. The CDR3: CASSSASGVYEQYF. In nucleotides, the CDR3 is TGTGCCAGCAGCTCCGCTAGCGGAGTTTACGAGCAGTACTTC.

The chain combines TRBV3-1 (or the pseudogene TRBV3-2) with TRBJ2-2, with TRBD1 matching 11 bases. This CDR3 region has 14 residues. The V and J ends lost 6 bases and 3 bases, in that order; junction bases with no gene match: 0. Per germline, CDR1 LGHDT and CDR2 YNNKEL (reference sequence). CDR3 DNA sequence: TGTGCCAGCAGGGGACAGGGGGACACCGGGGAGCTGTTTTTT. This encodes CASRGQGDTGELFF.

V and J are TRBV11-1 and TRBJ1-1; no reliable D call. Trimming left V 3 bases short and J 0 bases short, with 5 bases between. CDR1 and CDR2 from the germline V gene are SGHAT and FQDESV (reference sequence). The CDR3 runs to 13 residues. CDR3 protein: CASSLTLNTEAFF. DNA for the CDR3: TGTGCCAGCAGCTTGACTCTGAACACTGAAGCTTTCTTT. The variable domain in full, with the rest retrieved from reference TRBV11-1 and TRBJ1-1, is EAEVAQSPRYKITEKSQAVAFWCDPISGHATLYWYRQILGQGPELLVQFQDESVVDDSQLPKDRFSAERLKGVDSTLKIQPAELGDSAMYLCASSLTLNTEAFFGQGTRLTVV.

This rearrangement joins TRBV30 to TRBJ2-3; D is unresolved. From germline, CDR1 is GTSNPN and CDR2 SVGIG (reference sequence). Trimming cost V 0 bases and J 6 bases, with 10 bases left between them. There are 13 residues in the CDR3. Here the CDR3 reads CAWSVLYSDTQYF. The CDR3 region has the DNA TGTGCCTGGAGTGTGTTATATTCGGATACGCAGTATTTT.